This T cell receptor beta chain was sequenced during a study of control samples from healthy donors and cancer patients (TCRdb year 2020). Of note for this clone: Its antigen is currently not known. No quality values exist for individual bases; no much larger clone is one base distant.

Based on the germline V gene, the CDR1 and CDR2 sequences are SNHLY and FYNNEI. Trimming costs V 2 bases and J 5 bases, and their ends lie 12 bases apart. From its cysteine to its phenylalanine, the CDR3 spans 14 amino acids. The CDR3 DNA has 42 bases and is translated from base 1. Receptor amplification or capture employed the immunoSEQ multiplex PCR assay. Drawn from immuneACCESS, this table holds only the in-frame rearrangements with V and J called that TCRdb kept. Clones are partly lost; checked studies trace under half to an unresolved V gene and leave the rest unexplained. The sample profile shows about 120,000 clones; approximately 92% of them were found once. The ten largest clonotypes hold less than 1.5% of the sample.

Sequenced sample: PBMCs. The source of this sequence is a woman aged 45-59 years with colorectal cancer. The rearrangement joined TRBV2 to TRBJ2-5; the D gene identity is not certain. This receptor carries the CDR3 CASSEPTKPETQYF. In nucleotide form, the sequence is TGTGCCAGCAGTGAACCGACCAAACCGGAGACCCAGTACTTC.